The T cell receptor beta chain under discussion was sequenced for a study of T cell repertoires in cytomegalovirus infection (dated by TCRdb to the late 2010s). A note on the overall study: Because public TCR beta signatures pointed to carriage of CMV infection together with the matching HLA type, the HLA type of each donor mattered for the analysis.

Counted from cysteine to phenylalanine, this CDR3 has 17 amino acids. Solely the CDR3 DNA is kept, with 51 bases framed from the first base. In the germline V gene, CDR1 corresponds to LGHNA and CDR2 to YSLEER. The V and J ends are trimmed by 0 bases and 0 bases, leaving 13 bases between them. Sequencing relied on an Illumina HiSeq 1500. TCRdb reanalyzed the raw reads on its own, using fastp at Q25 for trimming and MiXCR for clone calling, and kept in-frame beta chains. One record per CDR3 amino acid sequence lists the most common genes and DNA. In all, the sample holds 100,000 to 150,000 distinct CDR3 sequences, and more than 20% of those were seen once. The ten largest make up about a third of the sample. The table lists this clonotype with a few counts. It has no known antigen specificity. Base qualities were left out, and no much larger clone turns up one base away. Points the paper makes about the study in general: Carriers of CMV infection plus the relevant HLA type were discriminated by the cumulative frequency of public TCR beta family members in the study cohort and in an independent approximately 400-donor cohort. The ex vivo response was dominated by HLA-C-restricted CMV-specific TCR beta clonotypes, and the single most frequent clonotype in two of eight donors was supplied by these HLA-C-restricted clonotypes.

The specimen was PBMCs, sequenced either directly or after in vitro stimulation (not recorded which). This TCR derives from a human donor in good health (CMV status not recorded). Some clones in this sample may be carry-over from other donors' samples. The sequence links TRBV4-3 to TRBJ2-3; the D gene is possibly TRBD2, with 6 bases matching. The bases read TGCGCCAGCAGCCAAGATGAGTTCGCGGGAAGCACAGATACGCAGTATTTT. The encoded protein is CASSQDEFAGSTDTQYF.